Sequencing of this T cell receptor (beta chain) was carried out in a study of cytomegalovirus exposure and HLA in healthy donors. Study-level points and caveats: An observed cluster of highly shared sequence variants was recorded as a likely sequencing artifact. Later analysis indicated greater clonal expansion among HLA-associated TCR beta chains than among equally common other chains.

60 Vbeta and 13 Jbeta primers were used in PCR. Here immunoSEQ multiplex PCR was the method, and the copy in TCRdb shows in-frame clones only, minus some. The sample consists of 98,000 or so clones, about 80% of them appearing once. As to this clone: Its antigen is not identified.

V was trimmed by 0 bases and J by 3 bases, leaving 5 bases between them. Germline CDR1 KGHSH, CDR2 LQKENI. CDR3 size: 13 residues. The specimen sequenced was PBMCs. The chain uses TRBV18 and TRBJ2-5; tentative D call: TRBD1 (5 bases). The receptor was derived from a woman aged 18-35 years in good health and CMV-seropositive. CDR3 sequence (DNA): TGTGCCAGCTCACCACCAGGGGAAGAGACCCAGTACTTC. It encodes CASSPPGEETQYF.